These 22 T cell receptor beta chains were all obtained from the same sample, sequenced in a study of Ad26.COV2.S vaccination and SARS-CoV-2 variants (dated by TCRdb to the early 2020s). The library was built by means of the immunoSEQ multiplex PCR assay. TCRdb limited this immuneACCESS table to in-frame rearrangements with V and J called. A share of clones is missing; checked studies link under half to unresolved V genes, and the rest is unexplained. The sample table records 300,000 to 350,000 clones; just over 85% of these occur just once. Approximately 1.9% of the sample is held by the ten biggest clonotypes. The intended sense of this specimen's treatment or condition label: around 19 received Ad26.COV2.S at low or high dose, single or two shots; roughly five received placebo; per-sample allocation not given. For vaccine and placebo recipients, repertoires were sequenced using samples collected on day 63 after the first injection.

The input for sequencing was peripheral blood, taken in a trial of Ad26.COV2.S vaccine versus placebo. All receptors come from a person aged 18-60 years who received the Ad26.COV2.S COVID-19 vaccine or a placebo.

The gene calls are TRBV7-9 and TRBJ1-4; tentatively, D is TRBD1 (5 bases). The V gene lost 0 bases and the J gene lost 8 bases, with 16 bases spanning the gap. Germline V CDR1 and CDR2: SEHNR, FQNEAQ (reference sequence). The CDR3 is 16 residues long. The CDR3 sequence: CASSLAHGGLEEKLFF. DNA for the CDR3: TGTGCCAGCAGCTTAGCCCACGGGGGTCTGGAAGAAAAACTGTTTTTT. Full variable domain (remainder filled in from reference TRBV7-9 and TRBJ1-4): DTGVSQNPRHKITKRGQNVTFRCDPISEHNRLYWYRQTLGQGPEFLTYFQNEAQLEKSRLLSDRFSAERPKGSFSTLEIQRTEQGDSAMYLCASSLAHGGLEEKLFFGSGTQLSVL.

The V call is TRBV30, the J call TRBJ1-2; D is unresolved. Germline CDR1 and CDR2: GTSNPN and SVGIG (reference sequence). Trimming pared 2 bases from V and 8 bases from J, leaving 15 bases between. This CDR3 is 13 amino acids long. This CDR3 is CAWSLASGGGYTF. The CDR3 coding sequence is TGTGCCTGGAGTTTGGCCTCCGGTGGGGGCTACACCTTC.

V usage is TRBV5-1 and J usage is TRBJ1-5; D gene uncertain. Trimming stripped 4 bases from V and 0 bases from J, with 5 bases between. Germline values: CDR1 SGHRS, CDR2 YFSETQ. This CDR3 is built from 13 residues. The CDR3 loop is CASSAGSNQPQHF. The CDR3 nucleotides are TGCGCCAGCAGCGCGGGTAGCAATCAGCCCCAGCATTTT.

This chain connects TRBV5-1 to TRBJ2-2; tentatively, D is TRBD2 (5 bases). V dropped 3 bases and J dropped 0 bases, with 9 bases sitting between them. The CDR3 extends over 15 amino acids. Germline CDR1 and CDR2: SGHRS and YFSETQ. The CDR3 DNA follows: TGCGCCAGCAGCTCCGAGGGTACGAACACCGGGGAGCTGTTTTTT. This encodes CASSSEGTNTGELFF.

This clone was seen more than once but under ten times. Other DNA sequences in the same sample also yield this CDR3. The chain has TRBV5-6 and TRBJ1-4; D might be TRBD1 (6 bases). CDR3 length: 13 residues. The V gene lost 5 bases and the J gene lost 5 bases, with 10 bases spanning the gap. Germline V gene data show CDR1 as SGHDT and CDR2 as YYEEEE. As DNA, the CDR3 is TGTGCCAGCAGGGGACAAGAAAATGAAAAACTGTTTTTT. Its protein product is CASRGQENEKLFF.

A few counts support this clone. The chain's CDR3 is CAWSPRWTSSGSYYEQYF. The DNA of the CDR3 is TGTGCCTGGAGTCCCCGGTGGACTAGCAGCGGATCCTATTACGAGCAGTACTTC. V gene TRBV30 combines with J gene TRBJ2-7, with 8 bases fitting TRBD2. Germline V gene data show CDR1 as GTSNPN and CDR2 as SVGIG (reference sequence). V lost 2 bases to trimming and J lost 4 bases; unmatched junction nucleotides: 19. The CDR3 length is 18 residues.

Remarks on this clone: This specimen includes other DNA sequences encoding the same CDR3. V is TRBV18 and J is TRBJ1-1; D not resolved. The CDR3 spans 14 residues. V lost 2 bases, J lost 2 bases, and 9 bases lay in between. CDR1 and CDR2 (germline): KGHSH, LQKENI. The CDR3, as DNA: TGTGCCAGCTCACCAGGTGCGGGTAACACTGAAGCTTTCTTT. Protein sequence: CASSPGAGNTEAFF.

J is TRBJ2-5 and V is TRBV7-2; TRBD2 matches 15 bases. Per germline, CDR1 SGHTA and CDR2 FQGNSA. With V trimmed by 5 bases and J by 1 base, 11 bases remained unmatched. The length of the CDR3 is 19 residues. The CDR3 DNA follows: TGTGCCAGCAGCCCGCGGACTAGCGGGGGGGTAAATATCCAAGAGACCCAGTACTTC. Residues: CASSPRTSGGVNIQETQYF. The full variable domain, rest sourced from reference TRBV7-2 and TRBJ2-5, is GAGVSQSPSNKVTEKGKDVELRCDPISGHTALYWYRQSLGQGLEFLIYFQGNSAPDKSGLPSDRFSAERTGGSVSTLTIQRTQQEDSAVYLCASSPRTSGGVNIQETQYFGPGTRLLVL.

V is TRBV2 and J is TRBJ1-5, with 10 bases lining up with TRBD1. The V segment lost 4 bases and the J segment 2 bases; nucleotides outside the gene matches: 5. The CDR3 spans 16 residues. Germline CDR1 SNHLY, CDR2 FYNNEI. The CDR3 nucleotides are TGTGCCAGCAGTGGACAGGGGGCGGTCGGCAATCAGCCCCAGCATTTT. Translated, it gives CASSGQGAVGNQPQHF.

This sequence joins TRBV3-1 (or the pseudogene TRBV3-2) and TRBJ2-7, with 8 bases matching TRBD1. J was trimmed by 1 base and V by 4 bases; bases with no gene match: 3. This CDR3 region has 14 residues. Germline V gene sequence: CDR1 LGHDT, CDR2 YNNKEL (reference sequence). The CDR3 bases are TGTGCCAGCAGCCTCCGGGACAGGTCCTACGAGCAGTACTTC. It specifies CASSLRDRSYEQYF.

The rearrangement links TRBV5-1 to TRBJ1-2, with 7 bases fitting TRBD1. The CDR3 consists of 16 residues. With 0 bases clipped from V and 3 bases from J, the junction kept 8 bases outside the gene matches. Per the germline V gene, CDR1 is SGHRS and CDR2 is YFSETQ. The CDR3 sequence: CASSLGGQNQDYGYTF. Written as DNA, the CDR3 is TGCGCCAGCAGCTTGGGGGGACAGAACCAAGACTATGGCTACACCTTC.

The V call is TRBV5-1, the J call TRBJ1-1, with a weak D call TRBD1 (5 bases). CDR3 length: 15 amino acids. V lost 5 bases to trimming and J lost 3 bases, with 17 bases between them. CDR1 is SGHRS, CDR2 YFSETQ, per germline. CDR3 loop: CASSSRTGRYTEAFF. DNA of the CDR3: TGCGCCAGCAGTTCACGAACGGGGCGGTACACTGAAGCTTTCTTT.

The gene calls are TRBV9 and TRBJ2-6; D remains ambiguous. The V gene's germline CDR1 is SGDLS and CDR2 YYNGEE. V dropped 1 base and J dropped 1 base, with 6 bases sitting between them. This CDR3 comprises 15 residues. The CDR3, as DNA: TGTGCCAGCAGCGTACGACCTTCTGGGGCCAACGTCCTGACTTTC. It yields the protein CASSVRPSGANVLTF.

The CDR3 spells CASSPYTASNTEAFF. The CDR3 coding sequence is TGTGCCAGCTCCCCCTACACAGCTTCGAACACTGAAGCTTTCTTT. This chain connects TRBV18 to TRBJ1-1; D unclear. The germline CDR1 and CDR2 sequences are KGHSH and LQKENI. Trimming pared 6 bases from V and 1 base from J, leaving 15 bases between. The CDR3 loop spans 15 amino acids.

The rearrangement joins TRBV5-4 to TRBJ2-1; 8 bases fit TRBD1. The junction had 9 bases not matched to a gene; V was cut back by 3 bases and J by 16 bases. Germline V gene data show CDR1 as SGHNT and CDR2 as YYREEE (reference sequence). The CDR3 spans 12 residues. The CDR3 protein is CASSWGTGRRFF. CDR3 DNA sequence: TGTGCCAGCAGCTGGGGGACAGGCCGTCGCTTCTTC.

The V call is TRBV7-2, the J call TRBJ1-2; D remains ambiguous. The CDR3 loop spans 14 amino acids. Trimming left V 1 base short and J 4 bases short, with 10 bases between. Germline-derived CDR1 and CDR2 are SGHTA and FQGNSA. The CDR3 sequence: CASSLVPTPYGYTF. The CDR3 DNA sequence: TGTGCCAGCAGCTTAGTCCCAACACCCTATGGCTACACCTTC.

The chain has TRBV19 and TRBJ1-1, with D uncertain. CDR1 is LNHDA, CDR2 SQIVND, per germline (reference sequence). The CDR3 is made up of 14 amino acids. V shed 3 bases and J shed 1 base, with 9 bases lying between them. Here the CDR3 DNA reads TGTGCCAGTAGTATCCCCGGACGGAACACTGAAGCTTTCTTT. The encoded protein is CASSIPGRNTEAFF.

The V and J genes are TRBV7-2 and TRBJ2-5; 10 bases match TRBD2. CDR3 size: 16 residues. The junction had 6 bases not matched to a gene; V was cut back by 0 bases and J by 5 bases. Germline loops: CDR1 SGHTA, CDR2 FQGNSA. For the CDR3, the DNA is TGTGCCAGCAGCTTAGCAACTAGCGGGGTGGGGGAGACCCAGTACTTC. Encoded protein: CASSLATSGVGETQYF.

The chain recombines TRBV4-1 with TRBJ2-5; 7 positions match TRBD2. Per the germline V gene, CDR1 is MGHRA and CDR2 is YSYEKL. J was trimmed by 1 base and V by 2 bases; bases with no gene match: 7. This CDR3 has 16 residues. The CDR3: CASSQFGRGSQETQYF. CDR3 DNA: TGCGCCAGCAGCCAATTCGGTCGCGGGAGCCAAGAGACCCAGTACTTC.

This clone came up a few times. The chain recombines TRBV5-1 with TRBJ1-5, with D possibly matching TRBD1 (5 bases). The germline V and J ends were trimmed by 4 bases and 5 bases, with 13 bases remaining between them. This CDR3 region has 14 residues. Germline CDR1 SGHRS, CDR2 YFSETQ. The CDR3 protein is CASSEGDRHQPQHF. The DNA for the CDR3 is TGCGCCAGCAGCGAAGGAGACAGACATCAGCCCCAGCATTTT.

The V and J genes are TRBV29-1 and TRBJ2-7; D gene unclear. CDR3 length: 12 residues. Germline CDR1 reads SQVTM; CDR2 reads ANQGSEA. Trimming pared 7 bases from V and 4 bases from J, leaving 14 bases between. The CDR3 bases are TGCAGCGCCCGTTTTGGGCTTTACGAGCAGTACTTC. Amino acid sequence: CSARFGLYEQYF.

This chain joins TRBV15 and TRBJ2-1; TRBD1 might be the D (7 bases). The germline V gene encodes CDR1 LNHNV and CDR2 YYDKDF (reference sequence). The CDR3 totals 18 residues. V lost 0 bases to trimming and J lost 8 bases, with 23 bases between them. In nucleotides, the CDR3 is TGTGCCACCAGCAGAGATCAAGGTTGGGGCAGGGGGGCTCATGAGCAGTTCTTC. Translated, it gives CATSRDQGWGRGAHEQFF.